This entry is about one TCR beta chain. The sample is drawn from a study of human T cells and chemical hapten exposure. Study information: How much TCR each sample yielded varied, mostly because pooled library volumes differed slightly.

Documented time point: pre-sensitization, week 0. Treatment given: therapeutic diphenylcyclopropenone sensitization with weekly scalp DPC. The germline CDR1 and CDR2 sequences are SGHTA and FQGNSA. Trimming took off 0 bases at V and 4 bases at J, with 7 bases between the two ends. The CDR3 length is 13 residues. TCRdb called the RACE reads again in MiXCR, with one record for every CDR3 protein. This table has tens of thousands of distinct CDR3 sequences, about 10% appearing once. This rearrangement joins TRBV7-2 to TRBJ2-7; D gene unclear. The source was whole blood, collected in connection with sensitization to the hapten diphenylcyclopropenone (DPC). The source is a woman between 40 and 50 years old with alopecia areata. Some clones in this sample may be carry-over from other donors' samples. Written as DNA, the CDR3 is TGTACCAGCAGCTTAGCGACGGAGTACGAGCAGTACTTC. Translated: CTSSLATEYEQYF.